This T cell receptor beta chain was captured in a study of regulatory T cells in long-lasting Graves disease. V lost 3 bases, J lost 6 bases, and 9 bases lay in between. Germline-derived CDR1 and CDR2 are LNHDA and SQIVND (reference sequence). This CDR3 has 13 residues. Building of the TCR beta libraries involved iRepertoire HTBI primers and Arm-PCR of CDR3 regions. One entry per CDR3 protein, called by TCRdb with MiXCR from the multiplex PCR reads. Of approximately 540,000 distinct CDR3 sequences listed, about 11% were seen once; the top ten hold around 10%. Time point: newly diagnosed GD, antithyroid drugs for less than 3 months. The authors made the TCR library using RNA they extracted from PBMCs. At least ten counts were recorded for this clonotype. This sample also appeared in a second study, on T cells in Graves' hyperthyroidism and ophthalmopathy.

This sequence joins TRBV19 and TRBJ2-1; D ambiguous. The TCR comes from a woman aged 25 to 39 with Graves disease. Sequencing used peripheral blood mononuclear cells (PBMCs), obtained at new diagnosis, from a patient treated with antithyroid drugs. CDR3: CASSMVSFNEQFF. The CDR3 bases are TGTGCCAGTAGTATGGTCAGTTTCAATGAGCAGTTCTTC.